This entry describes one TCR beta chain. Its antigen is currently unknown. This entry belongs to a study of identical twins. TCRdb processed the 5' RACE reads anew with MiXCR; each CDR3 protein has one entry. The sample includes 420,000 or so distinct CDR3 sequences, less than 20% seen only once; the top ten take around 12%. Study findings and constraints: Out-of-frame alpha sequences common to twins exhibited a surplus of low generation probability. Insertions were fewer in abundant cord blood beta clonotypes, whereas memory repertoires showed none of this pattern.

CDR1 and CDR2 (germline): SGHTA, FQGNSA. The ends were cut back, 0 bases at V and 3 bases at J, with 10 bases in the middle. This CDR3 has 15 amino acids. V gene TRBV7-2 combines with J gene TRBJ2-3; D may be TRBD2 (6 bases). The sequencing input was naive T cells sorted from blood. This TCR derives from a man aged 50-60 years in good health. CDR3 sequence: CASSLAGLGTDTQYF. In nucleotides, the CDR3 is TGTGCCAGCAGCTTAGCGGGACTTGGGACAGATACGCAGTATTTT.